This T cell receptor (beta chain) was sequenced during a study of OX40 agonist ivuxolimab in advanced cancers. Study at large: Partial response was recorded in three patients: one hepatocellular carcinoma and two cutaneous melanoma cases.

Findings of the study overall: There was clonal expansion of CD4+ and CD8+ blood T cells by week 6 at 0.1 to 3.0 mg/kg. In the 0.1-3.0 mg/kg groups, partial responders showed among the lowest expansion.

Only in-frame clones appear in the TCRdb table, and some are missing; sequencing was by immunoSEQ multiplex PCR. The table includes about 120,000 clones, 80% to 90% detected once. Turning to this clone: The antigen is unknown.

Looked up from germline, CDR1 is MNHEY and CDR2 is SVGAGI. The V and J ends lost 5 bases and 4 bases respectively, with 5 bases between them. This CDR3 has 11 amino acids. The sequencing used CD4+ or CD8+ T cells sorted from blood, collected in a trial of the OX40 agonist ivuxolimab. The V gene is TRBV6-5, the J gene TRBJ2-5, with unresolved D. This clonotype originated in an adult with an advanced solid tumor such as melanoma, head and neck, liver or kidney cancer. As DNA, the CDR3 is TGTGCCAGCAGTACTACAGAGACCCAGTACTTC. Protein product: CASSTTETQYF.